Listed below are T cell receptor beta chains from one sample, sequenced in a study of blood T cell repertoires in COVID-19. Sequencing used immunoSEQ multiplex PCR; TCRdb keeps in-frame clones, though not all of them. The sample consists of 150,000 to 160,000 clones, 80% to 90% of them appearing once. The sequenced sample consisted of peripheral blood. Receptors originate from a woman between 35 and 50 years old with acute or convalescent COVID-19. Each CDR3 is given without its conserved first and last residue. Fields, in order: clone size, J gene, V gene, CDR3 protein. The listing skips clone size in some rows; elsewhere it reads once, few, many or a size class.

clone_size: -
j_call: TRBJ2-1
v_call: TRBV13
cdr3_aa: ASSTYRSGRGHEQF

clone_size: -
j_call: TRBJ2-2
v_call: TRBV18
cdr3_aa: ASSRPRTGGLDTGELF

clone_size: -
j_call: TRBJ1-4
v_call: TRBV7-9
cdr3_aa: ASSLVVGDRTNEKLF

clone_size: -
j_call: TRBJ1-1
v_call: TRBV18
cdr3_aa: ASSLLEPDRVDAEAF

clone_size: -
j_call: TRBJ2-2
v_call: TRBV19
cdr3_aa: ASSTHQGMFGELF

clone_size: -
j_call: TRBJ2-1
v_call: TRBV5-4
cdr3_aa: ASSFRAGNNEQF

clone_size: -
j_call: TRBJ1-5
v_call: TRBV6-5
cdr3_aa: ASSYQYRGLHQPQH

clone_size: -
j_call: TRBJ2-4
v_call: TRBV2
cdr3_aa: ASSIPTGSKNIQY

clone_size: -
j_call: TRBJ2-1
v_call: TRBV19
cdr3_aa: ASKGQRSAYNEQF

clone_size: -
j_call: TRBJ2-7
v_call: TRBV2
cdr3_aa: ASARGSYEQY

clone_size: -
j_call: TRBJ2-5
v_call: TRBV15
cdr3_aa: ATSRDRDSVGETQY

clone_size: -
j_call: TRBJ2-7
v_call: TRBV10-3
cdr3_aa: AISSRGQDEQY

clone_size: once
j_call: TRBJ2-7
v_call: TRBV18
cdr3_aa: ASSLGTGTSYEQY

clone_size: -
j_call: TRBJ1-1
v_call: TRBV27
cdr3_aa: ASSPLLTPNTEAF

clone_size: -
j_call: TRBJ2-3
v_call: TRBV28
cdr3_aa: ASSFGLSGFSTDTQY

clone_size: once
j_call: TRBJ1-2
v_call: TRBV6-2/TRBV6-3
cdr3_aa: ASSPGGVVFLGYGYT

clone_size: -
j_call: TRBJ1-1
v_call: TRBV12-3/TRBV12-4
cdr3_aa: ASSLVGQTEAF

clone_size: -
j_call: TRBJ2-7
v_call: TRBV7-8
cdr3_aa: ASSLGGGIEQY

clone_size: -
j_call: TRBJ1-5
v_call: TRBV6-1
cdr3_aa: ASSERGYQPQH

clone_size: -
j_call: TRBJ1-4
v_call: TRBV25-1
cdr3_aa: ASSETLLVVDEKLF

clone_size: -
j_call: TRBJ2-1
v_call: TRBV6-1
cdr3_aa: ASSISHGQGNEQF

clone_size: -
j_call: TRBJ2-5
v_call: TRBV27
cdr3_aa: ASSPRPHSGRAEETQY

clone_size: -
j_call: TRBJ2-7
v_call: TRBV6-5
cdr3_aa: ASIGPGTGRYEQY

clone_size: few
j_call: TRBJ1-1
v_call: TRBV13
cdr3_aa: ASSLDRGSPTEAF

clone_size: -
j_call: TRBJ1-4
v_call: TRBV3-1/TRBV3-2
cdr3_aa: ASSQGTVANEKLF

clone_size: -
j_call: TRBJ1-1
v_call: TRBV7-9
cdr3_aa: ASSHPFGTADTEAF

clone_size: -
j_call: TRBJ1-3
v_call: TRBV30
cdr3_aa: AGGAPTGNTIY

clone_size: -
j_call: TRBJ2-5
v_call: TRBV11-1
cdr3_aa: ASSSGQQETQY

clone_size: once
j_call: TRBJ2-2
v_call: TRBV7-8
cdr3_aa: ASSYRTVNTGELF

clone_size: -
j_call: TRBJ2-7
v_call: TRBV6-5
cdr3_aa: ASTSGITYEQY

clone_size: -
j_call: TRBJ2-2
v_call: TRBV2
cdr3_aa: ASEPGGITGELF

clone_size: -
j_call: TRBJ2-5
v_call: TRBV25-1
cdr3_aa: ASSDTGQGGETQY

clone_size: -
j_call: TRBJ2-2
v_call: TRBV5-6
cdr3_aa: ASSLGTGPNTGELF

clone_size: -
j_call: TRBJ1-3
v_call: TRBV27
cdr3_aa: ASSEKPAGRTSGNTIY

clone_size: -
j_call: TRBJ2-5
v_call: TRBV20-1
cdr3_aa: SASKETQY

clone_size: once
j_call: TRBJ2-7
v_call: TRBV9
cdr3_aa: ASGRGHNQNGRSSYEQY

clone_size: -
j_call: TRBJ2-7
v_call: TRBV30
cdr3_aa: AWNQPNRDPYEQY

clone_size: -
j_call: TRBJ2-2
v_call: TRBV29-1
cdr3_aa: SVWTSGNTGELF

clone_size: once
j_call: TRBJ2-7
v_call: TRBV4-1
cdr3_aa: ASSQDLGGAYEQY

clone_size: -
j_call: TRBJ1-1
v_call: TRBV21-1
cdr3_aa: ASSNLQGHTEAF

clone_size: -
j_call: TRBJ1-4
v_call: TRBV11-2
cdr3_aa: ASSLDRVGTNEKLF

clone_size: -
j_call: TRBJ2-7
v_call: TRBV20-1
cdr3_aa: SARREYEQY

clone_size: -
j_call: TRBJ2-2
v_call: TRBV6-4
cdr3_aa: ASRTGGDTGELF

clone_size: -
j_call: TRBJ1-1
v_call: TRBV7-9
cdr3_aa: ASSPSGTVTEAF

clone_size: -
j_call: TRBJ1-5
v_call: TRBV11-2
cdr3_aa: ASSSPANRNQPQH

clone_size: -
j_call: TRBJ2-2
v_call: TRBV7-6
cdr3_aa: ASSLEASGRAFGELF

clone_size: -
j_call: TRBJ2-1
v_call: TRBV7-9
cdr3_aa: ASSLAYRNHNEQF

clone_size: -
j_call: TRBJ2-1
v_call: TRBV7-7
cdr3_aa: ASSLEGGAGYEQF

clone_size: once
j_call: TRBJ2-7
v_call: TRBV5-5
cdr3_aa: ASSWGGTYEQY

clone_size: -
j_call: TRBJ1-2
v_call: TRBV2
cdr3_aa: ATLNKDSYGYT

clone_size: -
j_call: TRBJ1-6
v_call: TRBV25-1
cdr3_aa: ASSEWRAANSPLH

clone_size: -
j_call: TRBJ2-7
v_call: TRBV6-5
cdr3_aa: ASSYSQIERDYEQY

clone_size: -
j_call: TRBJ1-5
v_call: TRBV6-5
cdr3_aa: ASRKTLSNQPQH

clone_size: -
j_call: TRBJ1-1
v_call: TRBV30
cdr3_aa: ACHREFREAF

clone_size: -
j_call: TRBJ2-3
v_call: TRBV5-1
cdr3_aa: ASSLGSGGTVETQY

clone_size: -
j_call: TRBJ2-3
v_call: TRBV9
cdr3_aa: ASSTLATDTQY

clone_size: -
j_call: TRBJ2-5
v_call: TRBV7-9
cdr3_aa: ASSLRGQETQY

clone_size: -
j_call: TRBJ1-5
v_call: TRBV5-1
cdr3_aa: ASSLTGVSNQPQH

clone_size: -
j_call: TRBJ1-1
v_call: TRBV4-1
cdr3_aa: ASSQVDRNTEAF